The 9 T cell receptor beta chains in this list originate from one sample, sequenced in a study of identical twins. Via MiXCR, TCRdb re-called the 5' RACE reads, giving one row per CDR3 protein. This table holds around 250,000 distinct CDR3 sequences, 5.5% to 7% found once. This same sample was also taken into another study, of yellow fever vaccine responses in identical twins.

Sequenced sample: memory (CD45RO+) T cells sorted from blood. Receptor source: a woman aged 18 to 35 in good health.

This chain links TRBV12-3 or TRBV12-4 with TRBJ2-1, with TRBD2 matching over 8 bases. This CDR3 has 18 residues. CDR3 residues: CTISLVIRGLASYNEQFF. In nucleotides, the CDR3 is TGTACCATCAGTTTAGTTATCCGAGGACTAGCCTCCTACAATGAGCAGTTCTTC.

The CDR3 DNA sequence: TGCAGTGCTAGAGATTCGGCCGCGGGGGGCGCTAACACCGGGGAGCTGTTTTTT. Residues: CSARDSAAGGANTGELFF. The V call is TRBV20-1, the J call TRBJ2-2; 8 bases agree with TRBD2. J was trimmed by 2 bases and V by 0 bases; bases with no gene match: 11. Looked up from germline, CDR1 is DFQATT and CDR2 is SNEGSKA (reference sequence). There are 18 residues in the CDR3.

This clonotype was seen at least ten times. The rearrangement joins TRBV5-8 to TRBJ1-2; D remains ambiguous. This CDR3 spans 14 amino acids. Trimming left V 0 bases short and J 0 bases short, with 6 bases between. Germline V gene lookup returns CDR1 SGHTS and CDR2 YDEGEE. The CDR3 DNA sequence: TGTGCCAGCAGCTTGGCGACACCTAACTATGGCTACACCTTC. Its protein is CASSLATPNYGYTF.

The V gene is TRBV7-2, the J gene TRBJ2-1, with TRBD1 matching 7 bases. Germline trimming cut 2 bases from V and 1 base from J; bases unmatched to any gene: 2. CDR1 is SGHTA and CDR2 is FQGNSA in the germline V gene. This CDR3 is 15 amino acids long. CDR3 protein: CASSLSGQSYNEQFF. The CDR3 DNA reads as TGTGCCAGCAGCTTATCGGGACAGTCCTACAATGAGCAGTTCTTC. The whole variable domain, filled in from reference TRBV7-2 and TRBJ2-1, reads GAGVSQSPSNKVTEKGKDVELRCDPISGHTALYWYRQSLGQGLEFLIYFQGNSAPDKSGLPSDRFSAERTGGSVSTLTIQRTQQEDSAVYLCASSLSGQSYNEQFFGPGTRLTVL.

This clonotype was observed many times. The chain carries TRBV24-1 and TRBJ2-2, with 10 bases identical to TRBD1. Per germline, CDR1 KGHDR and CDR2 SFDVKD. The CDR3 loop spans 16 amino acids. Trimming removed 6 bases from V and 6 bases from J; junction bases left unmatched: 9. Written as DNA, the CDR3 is TGTGCCACCAGTAGGACTCTAGGGACAGGGGCCGGGGAGCTGTTTTTT. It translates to CATSRTLGTGAGELFF.

CDR3 residues: CASSEGETQYF. Here the CDR3 DNA reads TGTGCCAGCTCTGAGGGGGAGACCCAGTACTTC. The rearrangement joins TRBV7-2 to TRBJ2-5; D could derive from TRBD1 or TRBD2 (5 bases each). CDR3 length: 11 amino acids. The V gene lost 8 bases and the J gene lost 5 bases, with 9 bases spanning the gap. CDR1 and CDR2 from the germline V gene are SGHTA and FQGNSA.

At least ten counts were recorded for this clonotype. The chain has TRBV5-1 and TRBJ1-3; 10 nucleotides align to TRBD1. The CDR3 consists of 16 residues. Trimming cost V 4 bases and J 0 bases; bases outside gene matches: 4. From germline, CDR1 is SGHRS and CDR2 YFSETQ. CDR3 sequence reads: CASSQGQGNSGNTIYF. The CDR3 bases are TGCGCCAGCAGCCAGGGACAGGGGAACTCTGGAAACACCATATATTTT.

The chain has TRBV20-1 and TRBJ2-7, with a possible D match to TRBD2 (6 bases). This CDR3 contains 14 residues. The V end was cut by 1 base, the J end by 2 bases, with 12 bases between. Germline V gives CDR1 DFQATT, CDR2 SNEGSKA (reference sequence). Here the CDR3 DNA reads TGCAGTGCTAGAGGGTTTGGCGGGACCTACGAGCAGTACTTC. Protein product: CSARGFGGTYEQYF.

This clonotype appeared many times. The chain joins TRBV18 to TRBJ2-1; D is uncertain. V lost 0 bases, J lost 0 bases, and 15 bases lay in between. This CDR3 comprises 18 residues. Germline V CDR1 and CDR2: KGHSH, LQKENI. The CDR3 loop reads CASSPPVGRSSSYNEQFF. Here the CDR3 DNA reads TGTGCCAGCTCACCACCGGTTGGCAGGTCTAGCTCCTACAATGAGCAGTTCTTC.